The clone carrying this T cell receptor beta chain came up once. This CDR3 has 16 amino acids. V was trimmed by 1 base and J by 1 base, leaving 10 bases between them. Germline CDR1 SEHNR, CDR2 FQNEAQ (reference sequence). The sample comes from a study of shared clonotypes between healthy human individuals. Genomic DNA of each subset was evenly split across several immunoSEQ plates. Measured with immunoSEQ multiplex PCR; TCRdb has only the in-frame clones, and not every one. The profile shows roughly 650,000 clones, roughly 96% of them singletons. Naive CD8 cells were CD45RO-negative, positively selected for CCR7, excluding terminally differentiated effector memory CD45RA+ cells.

This chain links TRBV7-9 with TRBJ2-2; no reliable D call. Sequencing was performed on naive CD8+ T cells sorted from blood. This sequence originates from a woman in her twenties or thirties in good health. The CDR3 nucleotides read TGTGCCAGCAGCTTAGAATTTAGCAAGAACACCGGGGAGCTGTTTTTT. Protein: CASSLEFSKNTGELFF.